A single T cell receptor beta chain is shown here with its context. PCR used 60 Vbeta primers and 13 Jbeta primers. Sequencing was performed with immunoSEQ multiplex PCR; in TCRdb, only in-frame clones are kept and a portion is missing. Of around 130,000 clones in the sample, around 81% were seen once. The sample belongs to a study of cytomegalovirus exposure and HLA in healthy donors. The germline V gene encodes CDR1 GTSNPN and CDR2 SVGIG (reference sequence). With 4 bases clipped from V and 5 bases from J, the junction kept 8 bases outside the gene matches. The CDR3 is 15 amino acids. The chain employs TRBV30 and TRBJ2-1; 10 bases fit TRBD2. The clonotype comes from a woman aged 45 to 65 in good health and CMV-seronegative. Sequenced: PBMCs. The CDR3 nucleotides read TGTGCCTGGAAGGCCCAGCGGGAGGGTAACAATGAGCAGTTCTTC. Amino acid sequence: CAWKAQREGNNEQFF.